This T cell receptor (beta chain) was retrieved from a study of T cell responses to AZD1222 COVID-19 vaccine. General study points: Baseline serostatus was positive in only a handful of AZD1222 recipients. Among the donors, most were white British and more were female, and clonal diversity was possibly underestimated.

The protocol was immunoSEQ multiplex PCR, while the TCRdb copy is restricted to in-frame clones and leaves out a portion. The profile shows hundreds of thousands of clones, approximately 94% of them singletons. The CDR3 has 13 amino acids. Germline V lookup: CDR1 SGHAT, CDR2 FQNNGV. V was pared by 6 bases and J by 8 bases, with 14 bases between. On this clone itself: The antigen is not known.

The clonotype was recovered from an adult who received the AZD1222 COVID-19 vaccine. The chain has TRBV11-2 and TRBJ2-1; maybe TRBD1 (6 bases). The source material was peripheral blood, sampled 28 days after the second AZD1222 dose. DNA for the CDR3: TGTGCCAGCAGTCAGGGGAGAAGCTATGAGCAGTTCTTC. As protein: CASSQGRSYEQFF.